The 8 T cell receptor beta chains reported below all come from one sample, sequenced in a study of chronic HIV infection and antiretroviral therapy. TCRdb processed the 5' RACE reads anew with MiXCR; each CDR3 protein has one entry. The sample has 40,000 to 60,000 distinct CDR3 sequences, about 18% seen once. The sequencing input was peripheral blood. The source of these receptors is an adult who had HIV and had not received antiretroviral therapy, or was an uninfected healthy control (not recorded which).

The CDR3 here is CASSLGSLETQYF. The DNA for the CDR3 is TGTGCCAGCAGTTTGGGCAGCCTAGAGACCCAGTACTTC. The J gene is TRBJ2-5, the V gene TRBV28, with D unclear. CDR3 size: 13 residues. Germline CDR1 MDHEN, CDR2 SYDVKM. V gave up 3 bases and J gave up 4 bases, with 9 bases separating them. The full variable domain, with the rest looked up from reference TRBV28 and TRBJ2-5, is DVKVTQSSRYLVKRTGEKVFLECVQDMDHENMFWYRQDPGLGLRLIYFSYDVKMKEKGDIPEGYSVSREKKERFSLILESASTNQTSMYLCASSLGSLETQYFGPGTRLLVL.

This clonotype turned up a few times. The V gene is TRBV4-2, the J gene TRBJ2-3; 11 nucleotides align to TRBD1. Trimming at V came to 6 bases and at J to 4 bases, leaving 6 bases not matched to a gene. The CDR3 is 15 residues long. The germline V gene has CDR1 LGHNA and CDR2 YNFKEQ. In DNA form, the CDR3 reads TGTGCCAGCAGACCGGACAGGGGGCGCGCAGATACGCAGTATTTT. Protein product: CASRPDRGRADTQYF.

The V call is TRBV9, the J call TRBJ1-1; D is unresolved. This CDR3 is built from 15 residues. Germline CDR1 SGDLS, CDR2 YYNGEE. V gave up 0 bases and J gave up 4 bases, with 13 bases separating them. The DNA of the CDR3 is TGTGCCAGCAGCGTAGCTATTAGACGGTCCACTGAAGCTTTCTTT. Protein product: CASSVAIRRSTEAFF.

There are a few counts of this clonotype. The chain joins TRBV29-1 to TRBJ2-5; the D gene is possibly TRBD1 (5 bases). Trimming stripped 6 bases from V and 14 bases from J, with 22 bases between. In germline, CDR1 is SQVTM, CDR2 ANQGSEA. The CDR3 extends over 12 amino acids. The CDR3: CSVEDHDSAQYF. As DNA, the CDR3 is TGCAGCGTCGAGGACCACGACAGCGCGCAATACTTC. Combining the CDR3 with reference TRBV29-1 and TRBJ2-5 gives the whole variable domain SAVISQKPSRDICQRGTSLTIQCQVDSQVTMMFWYRQQPGQSLTLIATANQGSEATYESGFVIDKFPISRPNLTFSTLTVSNMSPEDSSIYLCSVEDHDSAQYFGPGTRLLVL.

This clonotype has only a few counts. V gene TRBV28 combines with J gene TRBJ1-3, with D possibly matching TRBD1 (6 bases). Germline V gene lookup returns CDR1 MDHEN and CDR2 SYDVKM. This CDR3 is 17 amino acids long. V lost 4 bases and J lost 4, with 20 bases in between. CDR3: CASSSPQGIMIGNTIYF. The DNA for the CDR3 is TGTGCCAGCAGTTCCCCACAGGGAATTATGATCGGAAACACCATATATTTT.

This clonotype turned up a few times. This sequence joins TRBV5-6 and TRBJ1-2; 9 bases map to TRBD1. Trimming took 4 bases from V and 8 from J; bases not matched to a gene: 6. Germline V lookup: CDR1 SGHDT, CDR2 YYEEEE. The CDR3 has 13 residues. Written as DNA, the CDR3 is TGTGCCAGCAGCCGGACAGGGGCTGCCGGCTACACCTTC. As protein: CASSRTGAAGYTF.

The chain carries TRBV4-1 and TRBJ1-1; D possibly corresponds to TRBD1 (6 bases). Germline CDR1 is MGHRA and CDR2 is YSYEKL. The germline V and J ends were trimmed by 0 bases and 0 bases, with 11 bases remaining between them. This CDR3 region has 16 residues. DNA for the CDR3: TGCGCCAGCAGCCAAGATCAGTGGGGGCTGAACACTGAAGCTTTCTTT. The encoded protein is CASSQDQWGLNTEAFF.

This clonotype was seen only a few times. The chain recombines TRBV29-1 with TRBJ2-4; 11 nucleotides line up with TRBD2. J gave up 6 bases and V 6 bases, and 13 bases lay outside the gene matches. The CDR3 contains 16 residues. The germline V gene has CDR1 SQVTM and CDR2 ANQGSEA. The CDR3 DNA reads as TGCAGCGTCGCTGTAGCGGGAGGGCCCTCAGGAAACATTCAGTACTTC. Translation gives CSVAVAGGPSGNIQYF.